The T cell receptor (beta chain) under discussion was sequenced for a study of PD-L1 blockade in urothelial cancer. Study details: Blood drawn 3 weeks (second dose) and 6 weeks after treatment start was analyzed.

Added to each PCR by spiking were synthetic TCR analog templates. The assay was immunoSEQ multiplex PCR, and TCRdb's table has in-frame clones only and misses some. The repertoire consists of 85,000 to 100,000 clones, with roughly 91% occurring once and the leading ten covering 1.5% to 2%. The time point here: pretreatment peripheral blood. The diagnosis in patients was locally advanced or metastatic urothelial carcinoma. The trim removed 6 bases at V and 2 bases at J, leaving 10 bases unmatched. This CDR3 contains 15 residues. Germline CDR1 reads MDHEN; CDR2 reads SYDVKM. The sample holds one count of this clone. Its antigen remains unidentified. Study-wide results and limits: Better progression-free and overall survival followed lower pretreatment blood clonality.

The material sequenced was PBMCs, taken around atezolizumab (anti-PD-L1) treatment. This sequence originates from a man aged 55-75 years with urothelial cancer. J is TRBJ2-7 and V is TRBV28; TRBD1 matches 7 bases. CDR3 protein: CASSLLQGTTYEQYF. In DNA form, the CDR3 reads TGTGCCAGCAGCCTACTACAGGGGACCACCTACGAGCAGTACTTC.